This T cell receptor beta chain was identified in a study of T-cell reconstitution after alpha-beta-depleted transplantation in children. This clonotype has at least ten counts. Germline V gene data show CDR1 as MDHEN and CDR2 as SYDVKM. V shed 1 base and J shed 1 base, with 19 bases lying between them. The CDR3 contains 19 residues. The authors prepared the TCRbeta library with unique molecular identifiers. One entry per CDR3 protein, called by TCRdb with MiXCR from the PCR reads. The sample consists of 480,000 or so distinct CDR3 sequences, approximately 10% of them appearing once. The input for sequencing was PBMCs, taken before TCRalphabeta/CD19-depleted stem cell transplant. The chain is built from TRBV28 and TRBJ2-2; D may be TRBD1 (6 bases). The origin of this receptor is a child between 2 and 9 years old with inherited bone marrow failure, due to receive a stem cell transplant. The CDR3 reads CASSLSRLVTGWNTGELFF. In nucleotides, the CDR3 is TGTGCCAGCAGTTTATCTCGGTTAGTGACAGGCTGGAACACCGGGGAGCTGTTTTTT.